These 24 T cell receptor beta chains were all obtained from the same sample, sequenced in a study of blood T cells in healthy people across ages. Alongside a J-beta primer mix, a sample-barcoded 5' primer served in a second PCR lasting roughly 7 to 12 cycles. TCRdb re-called the 5' RACE reads through MiXCR, storing one row per CDR3 protein. Of approximately 830,000 distinct CDR3 sequences in the sample, around 68% were seen once. Sequencing was carried out using blood. The receptors were sampled from a man aged 25-45 years in good health.

The chain uses TRBV10-3 and TRBJ2-5; D is unresolved. Matching the DNA end better, TRBJ2-7 makes the J call doubtful. CDR3 length equals 15 residues. The germline CDR1 and CDR2 sequences are ENHRY and SYGVKD. The CDR3 nucleotides read TGTGCCATCAGTGAATACGACACCTTCCCGGGCGAGCAGTACTTC. Translating it yields CAISEYDTFPGEQYF.

The chain carries TRBV3-1 and TRBJ1-6; no firm D call. The V end lost 4 bases, the J end lost 0 bases, and 13 bases lay between the germline ends. Germline loops: CDR1 LGHDT, CDR2 YNNKEL (reference sequence). CDR3 length equals 17 residues. The CDR3 here is CASSRGRSSSYNSPLHF. The CDR3 nucleotides read TGTGCCAGCAGCCGAGGGAGAAGTAGCTCCTATAATTCACCCCTCCACTTT.

V and J are TRBV4-3 and TRBJ1-1, with 7 bases that match TRBD1. The CDR3 extends over 16 amino acids. Germline V gives CDR1 LGHNA, CDR2 YSLEER. The V gene end was trimmed by 2 bases and the J gene end by 2 bases; junction bases not matched to a gene: 8. CDR3 DNA sequence: TGCGCCAGCAGCCAAACGACAGGGAAGGGCAACACTGAAGCTTTCTTT. It translates to CASSQTTGKGNTEAFF.

The table lists this clonotype with a few counts. The chain links TRBV27 to TRBJ2-7, with D unresolved. The germline V gene encodes CDR1 MNHEY and CDR2 SMNVEV (reference sequence). Trimming stripped 4 bases from V and 3 bases from J, with 13 bases between. This CDR3 comprises 14 residues. CDR3 bases: TGTGCCAGCAGTTCCAGGATTGCCCTCTACGAGCAGTACTTC. As protein: CASSSRIALYEQYF.

V is TRBV13 and J is TRBJ2-1; 8 bases are a match to TRBD2. CDR1 and CDR2 (germline): PRHDT, FYEKMQ (reference sequence). V lost 1 base, J lost 4 bases, and 6 bases stayed unmatched. The CDR3 runs to 16 residues. The chain's CDR3 is CASSLVGSGGYNEQFF. DNA of the CDR3: TGTGCCAGCAGCTTAGTGGGGAGCGGGGGATACAATGAGCAGTTCTTC. The variable domain in full, completed from reference TRBV13 and TRBJ2-1, reads AAGVIQSPRHLIKEKRETATLKCYPIPRHDTVYWYQQGPGQDPQFLISFYEKMQSDKGSIPDRFSAQQFSDYHSELNMSSLELGDSALYFCASSLVGSGGYNEQFFGPGTRLTVL.

The chain has TRBV6-2 or TRBV6-3 and TRBJ1-2; possible D gene TRBD1, 6 bases. Germline values: CDR1 MNHEY, CDR2 SVGEGT. Trimming pared 4 bases from V and 4 bases from J, leaving 19 bases between. This CDR3 is 16 amino acids long. CDR3 sequence reads: CASSFTSDRLAYGYTF. CDR3 bases: TGTGCCAGCAGTTTCACCTCAGACAGGCTCGCCTATGGCTACACCTTC.

The chain combines TRBV4-2 with TRBJ2-5; TRBD2 agrees at 8 bases. TRBJ2-7 explains the end of the DNA better; the J call may be wrong. The length of the CDR3 is 17 residues. Germline-derived CDR1 and CDR2 are LGHNA and YNFKEQ. As DNA, the CDR3 is TGTGCCAGCAGCCAAGATTCAGGGCGGGGGGACCTCTACGAGCAGTACTTC. Translated: CASSQDSGRGDLYEQYF.

The chain uses TRBV5-1 and TRBJ1-2; 7 positions match TRBD1. This CDR3 has 15 residues. Germline CDR1 and CDR2: SGHRS and YFSETQ. V trimming: 2 bases; J trimming: 0 bases; junction bases outside the gene matches: 4. CDR3 nucleotide sequence: TGCGCCAGCAGCTTAGGACAGGAGACTAACTATGGCTACACCTTC. It yields the protein CASSLGQETNYGYTF.

This clonotype was seen a handful of times. The CDR3 loop is CASSQDREGSFSPLHF. The DNA for the CDR3 is TGCGCCAGCAGCCAAGATCGGGAAGGCTCCTTCTCACCCCTCCACTTT. This chain links TRBV4-3 with TRBJ1-6; D unclear. The CDR3 spans 16 residues. Germline CDR1 reads LGHNA; CDR2 reads YSLEER. V lost 0 bases and J 10 bases, leaving 16 bases between the germline ends.

The chain joins TRBV29-1 to TRBJ2-7; 9 nucleotides agree with TRBD1. CDR1 SQVTM and CDR2 ANQGSEA come from the germline V gene. Trimming removed 5 bases from V and 5 bases from J; junction bases left unmatched: 13. This CDR3 spans 15 amino acids. CDR3 in amino acids: CSVRDRDRDFDEQYF. The CDR3 DNA follows: TGCAGCGTTCGTGACCGGGACAGGGACTTTGACGAGCAGTACTTC.

The chain recombines TRBV6-2 or TRBV6-3 with TRBJ2-3; no clear D. CDR1 MNHEY and CDR2 SVGEGT come from the germline V gene. V dropped 2 bases and J dropped 6 bases, with 15 bases sitting between them. The CDR3 extends over 15 amino acids. The CDR3 nucleotides are TGTGCCAGCAGTTACGAGTTCTTCAGCTCGGATACGCAGTATTTT. Translation gives CASSYEFFSSDTQYF.

This clonotype came up a few times. This sequence joins TRBV28 and TRBJ2-3; D unresolved. Trimming took 6 bases from V and 6 from J, leaving 10 bases between them. Germline-derived CDR1 and CDR2 are MDHEN and SYDVKM. The CDR3 is 12 residues long. The CDR3 spells CASSQPADTQYF. The DNA for the CDR3 is TGTGCCAGCAGCCAACCGGCTGATACGCAGTATTTT.

The table lists this clonotype with a count of one. J is TRBJ1-1 and V is TRBV9; D might be TRBD1 (5 bases). Germline CDR1 SGDLS, CDR2 YYNGEE. CDR3 length: 13 residues. V lost 0 bases, J lost 6 bases, and 9 bases lay in between. The CDR3 loop reads CASSVEGRSEAFF. The CDR3, as DNA: TGTGCCAGCAGCGTAGAGGGGCGGTCTGAAGCTTTCTTT.

This clonotype was counted only a few times. The chain carries TRBV6-5 and TRBJ2-7, with TRBD1 matching 11 bases. Germline CDR1 reads MNHEY; CDR2 reads SVGAGI. CDR3 length: 18 amino acids. V trimming: 2 bases; J trimming: 3 bases; junction bases outside the gene matches: 12. The CDR3 DNA follows: TGTGCCAGCAGTTACCTCCGTCCGGGACAGGGGGTTCGCTACGAGCAGTACTTC. This sequence encodes CASSYLRPGQGVRYEQYF.

This rearrangement joins TRBV4-3 to TRBJ2-3; tentative D call: TRBD2 (6 bases). Germline V gene sequence: CDR1 LGHNA, CDR2 YSLEER. V dropped 2 bases and J dropped 14 bases, with 26 bases sitting between them. The CDR3 loop spans 16 amino acids. CDR3 sequence: CASSQLGSGSTDARYF. The CDR3 DNA sequence: TGCGCCAGCAGCCAACTGGGTAGCGGTAGCACAGATGCGCGGTATTTT.

CDR3 nucleotide sequence: TGTGCCAGCAGCCAGGAGGGACCGTATGCTGGGGCCAACGTCCTGACTTTC. Translating it yields CASSQEGPYAGANVLTF. The chain couples TRBV14 to TRBJ2-6; a possible D gene is TRBD2 (6 bases). Between the trimmed V and J ends, which lost 3 bases and 2 bases, there was a span of 14 bases. Germline CDR1 reads SGHDN; CDR2 reads FVKESK. This CDR3 comprises 17 residues. Combining the CDR3 with reference TRBV14 and TRBJ2-6 gives the whole variable domain EAGVTQFPSHSVIEKGQTVTLRCDPISGHDNLYWYRRVMGKEIKFLLHFVKESKQDESGMPNNRFLAERTGGTYSTLKVQPAELEDSGVYFCASSQEGPYAGANVLTFGAGSRLTVL.

The CDR3 loop reads CASSPGDNSPLHF. CDR3 coding DNA: TGTGCCAGCAGCCCGGGGGATAATTCACCCCTCCACTTT. The gene calls are TRBV4-2 and TRBJ1-6, with a tentative D call TRBD1 (5 bases). Per the germline V gene, CDR1 is LGHNA and CDR2 is YNFKEQ. V lost 4 bases to trimming and J lost 5 bases, with 6 bases between them. CDR3 length: 13 residues.

The J gene is TRBJ1-2, the V gene TRBV6-1; 7 bases map to TRBD1. This CDR3 is built from 15 residues. The V and J ends lost 5 bases and 5 bases, in that order; junction bases with no gene match: 11. CDR1 is MNHNS and CDR2 is SASEGT in the germline V gene. CDR3 nucleotides: TGTGCCAGCAGTACCCTAGGACAGGCCAGTTATGGCTACACCTTC. It is translated as CASSTLGQASYGYTF.

In its sample, this clonotype was seen a few times. The chain is built from TRBV11-1 and TRBJ2-1; D gene ambiguous. Germline assignment: CDR1 SGHAT and CDR2 FQDESV (reference sequence). This CDR3 comprises 16 residues. Trimming cost V 4 bases and J 3 bases, with 16 bases left between them. CDR3 loop: CASSYFTVDLYNEQFF. The CDR3 nucleotides are TGTGCCAGCAGCTACTTTACAGTGGATCTCTACAATGAGCAGTTCTTC.

This clonotype appeared once. V and J are TRBV28 and TRBJ1-2, with D perhaps TRBD1 (6 bases). The CDR3 is made up of 13 amino acids. The germline CDR1 and CDR2 sequences are MDHEN and SYDVKM. The V gene lost 5 bases and the J gene lost 8 bases, with 15 bases spanning the gap. For the CDR3, the DNA is TGTGCCAGCAGTCTCGAGGGACAACGAGGCTACACCTTC. Residues: CASSLEGQRGYTF.

The V call is TRBV20-1, the J call TRBJ2-5; D may be TRBD2 (6 bases). This CDR3 contains 13 residues. Germline CDR1 reads DFQATT; CDR2 reads SNEGSKA (reference sequence). The germline V and J ends were trimmed by 6 bases and 5 bases, with 16 bases remaining between them. The CDR3 sequence is CSARLVPAETQYF. CDR3 nucleotides: TGCAGTGCGAGACTAGTCCCCGCGGAGACCCAGTACTTC.

Notes on this clonotype: Given the absence of the conserved phenylalanine or tryptophan at the CDR3 end, a read error is likely. V gene TRBV20-1 combines with J gene TRBJ2-1; 12 positions match TRBD2. CDR3 length equals 15 residues. Germline trimming cut 6 bases from V and 8 bases from J; bases unmatched to any gene: 11. Per the germline V gene, CDR1 is DFQATT and CDR2 is SNEGSKA (reference sequence). The CDR3 is CSAPILAGGPHEQFL. The CDR3, as DNA: TGCAGTGCCCCCATTCTAGCGGGGGGGCCCCATGAGCAGTTCTTA.

The genes are TRBV10-3 and TRBJ2-4; the D call may be TRBD1 or TRBD2 (5 bases each). V lost 2 bases to trimming and J lost 1 base, with 12 bases between them. The germline V gene has CDR1 ENHRY and CDR2 SYGVKD. The CDR3 is made up of 16 amino acids. The CDR3 protein is CAISERAEGAKNIQYF. The CDR3, as DNA: TGTGCCATCAGTGAGCGGGCAGAGGGGGCCAAAAACATTCAGTACTTC.

V and J are TRBV28 and TRBJ2-7, with D uncertain. Germline CDR1 is MDHEN and CDR2 is SYDVKM. The V end was cut by 5 bases, the J end by 1 base, with 12 bases between. CDR3 length: 14 amino acids. CDR3 residues: CASSLPLGSYEQYF. The CDR3, as DNA: TGTGCCAGCAGTCTACCCCTCGGGTCCTACGAGCAGTACTTC. Based on the CDR3 plus reference TRBV28 and TRBJ2-7, the full variable domain is DVKVTQSSRYLVKRTGEKVFLECVQDMDHENMFWYRQDPGLGLRLIYFSYDVKMKEKGDIPEGYSVSREKKERFSLILESASTNQTSMYLCASSLPLGSYEQYFGPGTRLTVT.